The 18 T cell receptor beta chains listed next were all sequenced from one sample in a study of shared clonotypes between healthy human individuals. Clones were sequenced by immunoSEQ multiplex PCR, and TCRdb holds only the in-frame ones, with some missing. The sample holds just over 2,000,000 clones; roughly 94% are singletons and the top ten take around 0.13%. Sequenced sample: naive CD4+ T cells sorted from blood. Stated subset: CD45RA+ positively selected. The receptors originated from a man younger than 35 in good health.

About this clone itself: A far larger clone is one nucleotide away, so this likely arose from a read error. Additional DNA sequences in this sample encode the identical CDR3. The rearrangement joins TRBV5-1 to TRBJ2-3; unclear D gene. This CDR3 has 13 amino acids. V lost 2 bases and J 1 base, leaving 5 bases between the germline ends. Per germline, CDR1 SGHRS and CDR2 YFSETQ. The CDR3: CASSLLGTDTQYF. The CDR3, as DNA: TGCGCCAGCAGCTTACTGGGCACAGATACGCAGTATTTT.

The chain is built from TRBV10-2 and TRBJ1-2; TRBD1 aligns across 10 bases. The V gene's germline CDR1 is WSHSY and CDR2 SAAADI. The V segment lost 2 bases and the J segment 5 bases; nucleotides outside the gene matches: 2. The CDR3 length is 14 residues. The CDR3 DNA reads TGCGCCAGCAGTGAGGACAGGGGGCTGTATGGCTACACCTTC. Residues: CASSEDRGLYGYTF.

The V call is TRBV10-3, the J call TRBJ2-7, with 11 bases identical to TRBD1. Trimming cost V 10 bases and J 6 bases; bases outside gene matches: 8. The CDR3 length is 13 residues. Germline CDR1 and CDR2: ENHRY and SYGVKD. CDR3 sequence (DNA): TGTGCCAACCGGGACAGGGGGTTTGGCGAGCAGTACTTC. This sequence encodes CANRDRGFGEQYF.

This clone was detected only a few times. This rearrangement joins TRBV7-2 to TRBJ2-5; D ambiguous. The DNA end is a closer match to TRBJ2-7, so the J assignment may be wrong. The CDR3 loop spans 13 amino acids. CDR1 SGHTA and CDR2 FQGNSA come from the germline V gene. This chain's CDR3 is CASSLETSGEQYF. As DNA, the CDR3 is TGTGCCAGCAGCTTAGAAACGTCAGGCGAGCAGTACTTC.

V is TRBV7-9 and J is TRBJ2-5; 7 positions match TRBD1. Per the germline V gene, CDR1 is SEHNR and CDR2 is FQNEAQ (reference sequence). This CDR3 comprises 15 residues. Trimming at V came to 5 bases and at J to 7 bases, leaving 13 bases not matched to a gene. CDR3 region: CASSERTGNPGTQYF. As DNA, the CDR3 is TGTGCCAGCAGCGAGAGGACAGGTAACCCAGGGACCCAGTACTTC.

This rearrangement joins TRBV29-1 to TRBJ2-5; D assignment may be TRBD1 or TRBD2 (5 bases each). Germline CDR1 is SQVTM and CDR2 is ANQGSEA. CDR3 length: 13 residues. Trimming took 4 bases from V and 1 from J, leaving 10 bases between them. CDR3 DNA sequence: TGCAGCGTTGTAGGGGACCCCCAAGAGACCCAGTACTTC. Translation gives CSVVGDPQETQYF.

The genes are TRBV5-1 and TRBJ2-7; D might be TRBD1 or TRBD2, each matching 5 bases. Germline V gives CDR1 SGHRS, CDR2 YFSETQ. The CDR3 is made up of 13 amino acids. Trimming shortened V by 2 bases and J by 6 bases, and 12 bases separated the two germline ends. This CDR3 reads CASSFGTPGEQYF. The CDR3 region has the DNA TGCGCCAGCAGCTTCGGGACCCCCGGCGAGCAGTACTTC.

V gene TRBV27 combines with J gene TRBJ2-2; TRBD2 matches 7 bases. The ends lost 6 bases at V and 0 bases at J; junction bases unmatched: 13. Germline CDR1 MNHEY, CDR2 SMNVEV (reference sequence). The CDR3 has 18 residues. The CDR3 sequence: CASRLMGLTNSNTGELFF. Written as DNA, the CDR3 is TGTGCCAGCAGACTGATGGGACTAACGAACTCGAACACCGGGGAGCTGTTTTTT.

This clone has a single count. This rearrangement joins TRBV7-9 to TRBJ2-3; D is undetermined. V was clipped by 4 bases and J by 4 bases, with 18 bases between them. The CDR3 is 16 residues long. Germline V gene sequence: CDR1 SEHNR, CDR2 FQNEAQ (reference sequence). The CDR3 coding sequence is TGTGCCAGCAGCTCCCTTGGAGCACAAAACTCAGATACGCAGTATTTT. Translation gives CASSSLGAQNSDTQYF.

V and J are TRBV10-2 and TRBJ2-1; D could derive from TRBD1 or TRBD2 (5 bases each). V dropped 2 bases and J dropped 9 bases, with 11 bases sitting between them. Germline CDR1 and CDR2: WSHSY and SAAADI. The CDR3 is 13 amino acids. The CDR3 sequence: CASSETRDAEQFF. DNA for the CDR3: TGCGCCAGCAGTGAGACCCGGGACGCTGAGCAGTTCTTC.

V usage is TRBV28 and J usage is TRBJ2-7; D possibly corresponds to TRBD1 (5 bases). Germline assignment: CDR1 MDHEN and CDR2 SYDVKM. Trimming left V 7 bases short and J 4 bases short, with 17 bases between. The CDR3 spans 14 residues. CDR3 DNA sequence: TGTGCCAGCACAGAAACAGGAATTCTGTACGAGCAGTACTTC. Protein product: CASTETGILYEQYF. Drawing the rest from reference TRBV28 and TRBJ2-7, the complete variable domain is DVKVTQSSRYLVKRTGEKVFLECVQDMDHENMFWYRQDPGLGLRLIYFSYDVKMKEKGDIPEGYSVSREKKERFSLILESASTNQTSMYLCASTETGILYEQYFGPGTRLTVT.

The V gene is TRBV5-1, the J gene TRBJ2-5; 7 bases line up with TRBD2. CDR3 length: 16 residues. Trimming removed 3 bases from V and 0 bases from J; junction bases left unmatched: 8. CDR1 is SGHRS, CDR2 YFSETQ, per germline. Here the CDR3 reads CASSSRGSGYQETQYF. The CDR3 nucleotides read TGCGCCAGCAGCTCCCGGGGTAGCGGGTACCAAGAGACCCAGTACTTC. The complete variable domain, with remaining parts taken from reference TRBV5-1 and TRBJ2-5, reads KAGVTQTPRYLIKTRGQQVTLSCSPISGHRSVSWYQQTPGQGLQFLFEYFSETQRNKGNFPGRFSGRQFSNSRSEMNVSTLELGDSALYLCASSSRGSGYQETQYFGPGTRLLVL.

V usage is TRBV30 and J usage is TRBJ2-2; TRBD2 matches 13 bases. Unmatched junction bases numbered 6, after V lost 8 bases and J lost 6 bases. There are 14 residues in the CDR3. Germline CDR1 reads GTSNPN; CDR2 reads SVGIG (reference sequence). CDR3 coding DNA: TGTGCCCGAGGACTAGCGGGAGACGCCGGGGAGCTGTTTTTT. This codes for CARGLAGDAGELFF.

The V and J genes are TRBV18 and TRBJ2-3, with 7 nucleotides matching TRBD2. J was trimmed by 0 bases and V by 3 bases; bases with no gene match: 9. The CDR3 loop spans 17 amino acids. Germline V gives CDR1 KGHSH, CDR2 LQKENI. CDR3 DNA sequence: TGTGCCAGCTCACCCACGGGGCTAGCGGAGAGCACAGATACGCAGTATTTT. This sequence encodes CASSPTGLAESTDTQYF.

V and J are TRBV6-6 and TRBJ2-7, with 11 bases matching TRBD2. Looked up from germline, CDR1 is MNHNY and CDR2 is SVGAGI (reference sequence). The V gene end was trimmed by 4 bases and the J gene end by 4 bases; junction bases not matched to a gene: 6. The CDR3 loop spans 15 amino acids. CDR3 DNA: TGTGCCAGCAGTTCTGGGACTAGCGGAAAATACGAGCAGTACTTC. Amino acid sequence: CASSSGTSGKYEQYF.

This chain connects TRBV6-5 to TRBJ1-6; D is undetermined. The CDR3 covers 15 residues. Deletions cut 6 bases from V and 5 bases from J, with 14 bases between. CDR1 is MNHEY, CDR2 SVGAGI, per germline. CDR3 nucleotide sequence: TGTGCCAGCAGCTACCTTGGGATGGATAATTCACCCCTCCACTTT. Its translation: CASSYLGMDNSPLHF.

This clone occurred once. The CDR3 coding sequence is TGTGCCAGCAGCGCAATGGGGGGGGCGGGTCAGCCCCAGCATTTT. As protein: CASSAMGGAGQPQHF. V gene TRBV4-2 combines with J gene TRBJ1-5, with D tentatively TRBD1 (6 bases). Germline V gene lookup returns CDR1 LGHNA and CDR2 YNFKEQ. The CDR3 covers 15 residues. The V gene lost 5 bases and the J gene lost 6 bases, with 17 bases spanning the gap.

This chain uses TRBV28 with TRBJ1-5, with TRBD1 matching over 7 bases. CDR3 length equals 15 residues. Germline V gives CDR1 MDHEN, CDR2 SYDVKM. Trimming cost V 6 bases and J 4 bases; bases outside gene matches: 9. The CDR3 DNA is TGTGCCAGCAGCCAAGGCGTACAGGGGAATCAGCCCCAGCATTTT. Protein: CASSQGVQGNQPQHF.